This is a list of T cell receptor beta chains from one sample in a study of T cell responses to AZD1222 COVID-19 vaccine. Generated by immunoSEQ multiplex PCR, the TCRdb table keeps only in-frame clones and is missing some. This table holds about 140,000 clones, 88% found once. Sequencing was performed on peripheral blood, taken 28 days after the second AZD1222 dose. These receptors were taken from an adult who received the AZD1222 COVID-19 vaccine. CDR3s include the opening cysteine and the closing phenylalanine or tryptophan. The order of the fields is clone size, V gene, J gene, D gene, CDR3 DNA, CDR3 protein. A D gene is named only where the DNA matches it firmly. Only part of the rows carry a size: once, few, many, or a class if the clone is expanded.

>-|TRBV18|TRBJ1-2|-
TGTGCCAGCTCACCGTTAGGAGAACTCTACACCTTC
CASSPLGELYTF
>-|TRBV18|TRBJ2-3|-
TGTGCCAGCTCCCCCCGAGGAGGGGGCACAGATACGCAGTATTTT
CASSPRGGGTDTQYF
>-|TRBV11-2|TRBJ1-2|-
TGTGCCAGCAGCTTTTATTCGGGAGCATATAATCAGGGAGATGGCTACACCTTC
CASSFYSGAYNQGDGYTF
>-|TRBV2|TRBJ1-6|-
TGTGCCAGCAGTGGGCGGAATAATTCACCCCTCCACTTT
CASSGRNNSPLHF
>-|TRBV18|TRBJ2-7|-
TGTGCCAGCTCACCGCCTCAGAGCTTAGTTTTGGACGAGCAGTACTTC
CASSPPQSLVLDEQYF
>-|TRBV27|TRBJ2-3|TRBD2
TGTGCCAGCAGGAGACTAGCGGGGGGCCGAGATACGCAGTATTTT
CASRRLAGGRDTQYF
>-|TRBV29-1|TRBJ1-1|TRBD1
TGCAGCGTACCGGGACAGGGGGCCGGCACTGAAGCTTTCTTT
CSVPGQGAGTEAFF
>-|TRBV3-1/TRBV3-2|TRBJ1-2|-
TGTGCCAGCAGCCAAGATAGTGGGTGGGAGAGGGGCTACACCTTC
CASSQDSGWERGYTF
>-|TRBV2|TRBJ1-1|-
TGTGCCAGCCGGGACGGAGGCTGGAACACTGAAGCTTTCTTT
CASRDGGWNTEAFF
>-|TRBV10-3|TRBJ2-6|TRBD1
TGTGCCATCAGTGAATTGCGGACAGGGTCCTCTGGGGCCAACGTCCTGACTTTC
CAISELRTGSSGANVLTF
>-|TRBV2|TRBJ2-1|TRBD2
TGTGCCAGCAGTGAACTAGCGGGGGGGCTATTAGGGCAGTTCTTC
CASSELAGGLLGQFF
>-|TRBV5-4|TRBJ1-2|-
TGTGCCAGCAGCTTGTCCCGGGACAACTATGGCTACACCTTC
CASSLSRDNYGYTF
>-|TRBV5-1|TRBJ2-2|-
TGCGCCAGCAGCTTGGCACCTCCGAACACCGGGGAGCTGTTTTTT
CASSLAPPNTGELFF
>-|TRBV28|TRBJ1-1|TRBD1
TGTGCCAGCAGAACGACAGGGCCGACTGAAGCTTTCTTT
CASRTTGPTEAFF
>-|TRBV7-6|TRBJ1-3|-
TGTGCCAGCACCATTGGGGACACCATATATTTT
CASTIGDTIYF
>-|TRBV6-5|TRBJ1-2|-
TGTGCCAGCAGTTCCCTGGGGGGCTCGCCGTATGGCTACACCTTC
CASSSLGGSPYGYTF
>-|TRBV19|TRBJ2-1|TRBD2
TGTGCCAGTCGGGGACTAGCGGAGCGCTCCTACAATGAGCAGTTCTTC
CASRGLAERSYNEQFF
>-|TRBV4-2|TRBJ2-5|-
TGTGCCAGCAGCCAAGGAGAAGAGACCCAGTACTTC
CASSQGEETQYF
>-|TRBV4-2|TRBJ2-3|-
TGTGCCAGCAGCCAAGAGTTCGAGGCAGATACGCAGTATTTT
CASSQEFEADTQYF
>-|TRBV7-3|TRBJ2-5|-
TGTGCCAGCAGCCTACTACCTAGCGTCCAAGAGACCCAGTACTTC
CASSLLPSVQETQYF
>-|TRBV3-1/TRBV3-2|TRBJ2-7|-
TGTGCCAGCAGCCTTGAGGGCACCTACGAGCAGTACTTC
CASSLEGTYEQYF
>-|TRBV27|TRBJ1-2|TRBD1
TGTGCCAGCAGTTTATGGGACAGAGGCTATGGCTACACCTTC
CASSLWDRGYGYTF
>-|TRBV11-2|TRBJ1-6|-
TGTGCCAGCAGCTTAGTACCAGGGGAGAATTCACCCCTCCACTTT
CASSLVPGENSPLHF
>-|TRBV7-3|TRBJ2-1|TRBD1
TGTGCCAGCAGCCCCACAGGGGCGAAGGGAGACCCCAATGAGCAGTTCTTC
CASSPTGAKGDPNEQFF
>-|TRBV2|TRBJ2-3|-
TGTGCCAGCAGGGAAACGGGGGGCACAGATACGCAGTATTTT
CASRETGGTDTQYF
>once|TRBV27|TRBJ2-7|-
TGTGCCAGCAGTCCCTCCTACGAGCAGTACTTC
CASSPSYEQYF
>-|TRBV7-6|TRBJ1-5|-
TGTGCCAGCAGCTTAGGACCTAGGGGAGTCGGGCCCCAGCATTTT
CASSLGPRGVGPQHF
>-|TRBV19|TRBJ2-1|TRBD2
TGTGCCAGTAGTATAGATCTTATAGGGGCTAGCGGGAGCAATGAGCAGTTCTTC
CASSIDLIGASGSNEQFF
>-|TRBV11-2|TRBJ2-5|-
TGTGCCAGCAGCTTCGGAAGACAGAATCAAGAGACCCAGTACTTC
CASSFGRQNQETQYF
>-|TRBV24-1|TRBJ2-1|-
TGTGCCACCAGTGATTTACAGGACACAAACAATGAGCAGTTCTTC
CATSDLQDTNNEQFF
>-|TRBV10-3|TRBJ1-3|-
TGTGCCATCAGTGGTCCACAGGGTTTACACACCATATATTTT
CAISGPQGLHTIYF
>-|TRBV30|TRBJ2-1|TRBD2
TGTGCCTGGAGTGTACGGCGGGGGGCCAGATACAATGAGCAGTTCTTC
CAWSVRRGARYNEQFF
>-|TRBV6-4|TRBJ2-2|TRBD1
TGTGCCAGCAGCTTACAGGGGATGTACGGCGGGGAGCTGTTTTTT
CASSLQGMYGGELFF
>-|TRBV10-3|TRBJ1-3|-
TGTGCCACCATGTACGAGGACACCATATATTTT
CATMYEDTIYF
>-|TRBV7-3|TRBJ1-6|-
TGTGCCAGCAGCCTATGGGGTTCGAATTCACCCCTCCACTTT
CASSLWGSNSPLHF